The 12 T cell receptor beta chains reported below all come from one sample, sequenced in a study of T cell responses to AZD1222 COVID-19 vaccine. The data were produced by immunoSEQ multiplex PCR, yet TCRdb's version contains in-frame clones alone and is incomplete. The profile shows approximately 160,000 clones, 91% of them singletons. The input for sequencing was peripheral blood, taken on day 0 of AZD1222 vaccination. The receptors originated from an adult in good health.

The chain recombines TRBV5-5 with TRBJ1-6, with no clear D. This CDR3 spans 17 amino acids. The germline CDR1 and CDR2 sequences are SGHKS and YYEKEE (reference sequence). Trimming cost V 2 bases and J 9 bases, with 21 bases left between them. DNA for the CDR3: TGTGCCAGCAGCTTTGCTCTTGGTGGACGTATGGGTTCACCCCTCCACTTT. Its translation: CASSFALGGRMGSPLHF.

The rearrangement joins TRBV4-2 to TRBJ1-5, with 9 bases aligning to TRBD1. This CDR3 comprises 14 residues. V shed 3 bases and J 4 bases; nucleotides not matched to a gene: 1. Germline V gene sequence: CDR1 LGHNA, CDR2 YNFKEQ. CDR3 DNA sequence: TGTGCCAGCAGCCAGACAGGGGGAAATCAGCCCCAGCATTTT. This gives the protein CASSQTGGNQPQHF.

This chain uses TRBV15 with TRBJ2-1; D uncertain. The CDR3 runs to 13 residues. CDR1 is LNHNV and CDR2 is YYDKDF in the germline V gene (reference sequence). With 6 bases removed from V and 8 bases from J, the gap between germline ends came to 14 bases. The CDR3 spells CATSPIPRHEQFF. CDR3 DNA sequence: TGTGCCACCAGTCCGATTCCGAGGCATGAGCAGTTCTTC. Together with reference TRBV15 and TRBJ2-1, the CDR3 gives the full variable domain: DAMVIQNPRYQVTQFGKPVTLSCSQTLNHNVMYWYQQKSSQAPKLLFHYYDKDFNNEADTPDNFQSRRPNTSFCFLDIRSPGLGDTAMYLCATSPIPRHEQFFGPGTRLTVL.

The rearrangement uses TRBV2 and TRBJ1-1, with D possibly being TRBD1 (5 bases). The CDR3 has 15 residues. Germline loops: CDR1 SNHLY, CDR2 FYNNEI. Trimming removed 4 bases from V and 1 base from J, with 13 bases in between. The CDR3 bases are TGTGCCAGCAGTGGGGGCCATGGTTCGAACACTGAAGCTTTCTTT. Protein: CASSGGHGSNTEAFF.

The chain combines TRBV11-2 with TRBJ2-2; D uncertain. V was shortened by 6 bases and J by 2 bases, with 13 bases between the two germline ends. The CDR3 contains 15 residues. Germline V CDR1 and CDR2: SGHAT, FQNNGV. DNA of the CDR3: TGTGCCAGCAGATCGCCCGGGCGTAACACCGGGGAGCTGTTTTTT. It encodes CASRSPGRNTGELFF. The complete variable domain, with remaining parts taken from reference TRBV11-2 and TRBJ2-2, reads EAGVAQSPRYKIIEKRQSVAFWCNPISGHATLYWYQQILGQGPKLLIQFQNNGVVDDSQLPKDRFSAERLKGVDSTLKIQPAKLEDSAVYLCASRSPGRNTGELFFGEGSRLTVL.

This clone was counted a few times. The V and J genes are TRBV2 and TRBJ1-4; 12 nucleotides match TRBD1. CDR3 length: 17 amino acids. With V trimmed by 6 bases and J by 6 bases, 11 bases remained unmatched. From germline, CDR1 is SNHLY and CDR2 FYNNEI. DNA for the CDR3: TGTGCCAGCAGAGCCGGGACAGGGGGCGCCGGGGATGAAAAACTGTTTTTT. Its translation: CASRAGTGGAGDEKLFF.

Comment on this clone: The sample has other DNA sequences that encode this CDR3 too. CDR3 residues: CASSLDSNQPQHF. CDR3 in DNA: TGTGCCAGCAGTTTAGATAGCAATCAGCCCCAGCATTTT. This chain uses TRBV28 with TRBJ1-5; D gene ambiguous. CDR1 is MDHEN, CDR2 SYDVKM, per germline. The length of the CDR3 is 13 residues. The V end lost 2 bases, the J end lost 0 bases, and 2 bases lay between the germline ends.

The CDR3 DNA reads TGTGCCAGCAGCTCAAGACAGGTTGGGAAAACTGAAGCTTTCTTT. Translation gives CASSSRQVGKTEAFF. V and J are TRBV28 and TRBJ1-1, with D perhaps TRBD1 (6 bases). This CDR3 contains 15 residues. V lost 6 bases and J lost 5, with 19 bases in between. The germline V gene encodes CDR1 MDHEN and CDR2 SYDVKM.

The chain recombines TRBV5-1 with TRBJ1-1; D call uncertain. Germline V gene data show CDR1 as SGHRS and CDR2 as YFSETQ. The CDR3 runs 13 residues. V was trimmed by 2 bases and J by 1 base, leaving 6 bases between them. The CDR3 nucleotides are TGCGCCAGCAGCTTCGATCAGAACACTGAAGCTTTCTTT. It translates to CASSFDQNTEAFF. The variable domain in full, completed from reference TRBV5-1 and TRBJ1-1, reads KAGVTQTPRYLIKTRGQQVTLSCSPISGHRSVSWYQQTPGQGLQFLFEYFSETQRNKGNFPGRFSGRQFSNSRSEMNVSTLELGDSALYLCASSFDQNTEAFFGQGTRLTVV.

The rearrangement uses TRBV9 and TRBJ1-2, with D uncertain. The CDR3 loop spans 13 amino acids. CDR1 and CDR2 (germline): SGDLS, YYNGEE. V was pared by 4 bases and J by 4 bases, with 11 bases between. In DNA, the CDR3 is TGTGCCAGCAGCTCCCTTTCTCCCTATGGCTACACCTTC. Its protein product is CASSSLSPYGYTF.

The chain is built from TRBV14 and TRBJ2-1, with TRBD2 as a possible D gene (6 bases). V shed 1 base and J shed 4 bases, with 11 bases lying between them. The germline V gene encodes CDR1 SGHDN and CDR2 FVKESK. The CDR3 spans 15 residues. CDR3 nucleotide sequence: TGTGCCAGCAGCCAAGGGGACTCCAGGTACAATGAGCAGTTCTTC. This translates into CASSQGDSRYNEQFF.

This chain joins TRBV5-1 and TRBJ2-7; D gene unclear. The CDR3 has 13 amino acids. V lost 1 base and J 1 base, leaving 6 bases between the germline ends. In germline, CDR1 is SGHRS, CDR2 YFSETQ. The CDR3 bases are TGCGCCAGCAGCTTGACTCGGTCCTACGAGCAGTACTTC. This sequence encodes CASSLTRSYEQYF.